The 10 T cell receptor beta chains below were found in one sample sequenced in a study of cytomegalovirus exposure and HLA in healthy donors. Primers for the PCR totalled 60 Vbeta and 13 Jbeta. Here immunoSEQ multiplex PCR was the method, and the copy in TCRdb shows in-frame clones only, minus some. The table includes 200,000 to 250,000 clones, roughly 90% detected once. Sample: PBMCs. Every receptor here comes from a woman aged 18-30 years in good health and CMV-seronegative.

The chain carries TRBV19 and TRBJ1-2; no reliable D call. Trimming shortened V by 7 bases and J by 0 bases, and 3 bases separated the two germline ends. Germline V CDR1 and CDR2: LNHDA, SQIVND (reference sequence). CDR3 length: 11 amino acids. The CDR3 loop reads CASTANYGYTF. For the CDR3, the DNA is TGTGCCAGTACAGCTAACTATGGCTACACCTTC.

The chain couples TRBV6-6 to TRBJ2-7; maybe TRBD1 (5 bases). CDR1 is MNHNY, CDR2 SVGAGI, per germline (reference sequence). The CDR3 is 13 amino acids. V lost 3 bases to trimming and J lost 2 bases, with 8 bases between them. CDR3 sequence (DNA): TGTGCCAGCAGTTATGGGGCACCCTACGAGCAGTACTTC. As protein: CASSYGAPYEQYF.

CDR3 coding DNA: TGTGCCAGCAGTTACCAGGGACTGAATGAAAAACTGTTTTTT. Its protein is CASSYQGLNEKLFF. This rearrangement joins TRBV6-7 to TRBJ1-4, with D perhaps matching TRBD1 (5 bases). TRBV6-7 is labeled an ORF, and its function is uncertain. V shed 2 bases and J shed 5 bases, with 9 bases lying between them. This CDR3 comprises 14 residues.

The rearrangement joins TRBV27 to TRBJ2-1, with D tentatively TRBD1 (5 bases). V was clipped by 4 bases and J by 8 bases, with 15 bases between them. The CDR3 is 14 amino acids. Germline V lookup: CDR1 MNHEY, CDR2 SMNVEV (reference sequence). The CDR3 nucleotides read TGTGCCAGCAGTTCGCCAGGGTTTATGGATGAGCAGTTCTTC. Its translation is CASSSPGFMDEQFF.

This clone was recorded only once. The chain joins TRBV2 to TRBJ1-1, with D unresolved. The length of the CDR3 is 14 residues. V was pared by 7 bases and J by 5 bases, with 17 bases between. The germline CDR1 and CDR2 sequences are SNHLY and FYNNEI. CDR3 DNA sequence: TGTGCCAGCACCCTCGTGGGTACGGGGACTGAAGCTTTCTTT. It is translated as CASTLVGTGTEAFF.

The chain is built from TRBV5-1 and TRBJ2-7; TRBD1 matches 9 bases. The junction had 6 bases not matched to a gene; V was cut back by 3 bases and J by 5 bases. CDR3 length: 14 amino acids. Germline V gene lookup returns CDR1 SGHRS and CDR2 YFSETQ. CDR3 region: CASSSQGAENEQYF. DNA of the CDR3: TGCGCCAGCAGCTCACAGGGGGCTGAGAACGAGCAGTACTTC.

The chain links TRBV4-1 to TRBJ2-1; D might be TRBD2 (6 bases). CDR3 length: 17 residues. V lost 3 bases and J lost 7, with 22 bases in between. CDR1 is MGHRA, CDR2 YSYEKL, per germline. CDR3 in DNA: TGCGCCAGCAGCCACGGAAGGTATGGGGGGAAGAGGAATGAGCAGTTCTTC. Its translation is CASSHGRYGGKRNEQFF.

The J gene is TRBJ1-6, the V gene TRBV28; TRBD1 matches at 9 bases. V trimming: 10 bases; J trimming: 6 bases; junction bases outside the gene matches: 7. The length of the CDR3 is 14 residues. Per the germline V gene, CDR1 is MDHEN and CDR2 is SYDVKM. DNA for the CDR3: TGTGCCACCGGGGGGGGACAGGGTAATTCACCCCTCCACTTT. Translating it yields CATGGGQGNSPLHF.

The gene calls are TRBV9 and TRBJ1-2, with D hard to call. Trimming left V 0 bases short and J 4 bases short, with 10 bases between. CDR1 and CDR2 (germline): SGDLS, YYNGEE. The CDR3 has 14 amino acids. CDR3 coding DNA: TGTGCCAGCAGCGTAGCTCGGACTTTCTATGGCTACACCTTC. Amino acids: CASSVARTFYGYTF.

The chain couples TRBV4-1 to TRBJ2-3, with D possibly TRBD1 on 5 matching bases. CDR3 length equals 16 residues. Trimming took off 0 bases at V and 4 bases at J, with 14 bases between the two ends. The germline CDR1 and CDR2 sequences are MGHRA and YSYEKL. CDR3 in DNA: TGCGCCAGCAGCCAAGACTTTCAGGGATTTTCAGATACGCAGTATTTT. Translating gives CASSQDFQGFSDTQYF.